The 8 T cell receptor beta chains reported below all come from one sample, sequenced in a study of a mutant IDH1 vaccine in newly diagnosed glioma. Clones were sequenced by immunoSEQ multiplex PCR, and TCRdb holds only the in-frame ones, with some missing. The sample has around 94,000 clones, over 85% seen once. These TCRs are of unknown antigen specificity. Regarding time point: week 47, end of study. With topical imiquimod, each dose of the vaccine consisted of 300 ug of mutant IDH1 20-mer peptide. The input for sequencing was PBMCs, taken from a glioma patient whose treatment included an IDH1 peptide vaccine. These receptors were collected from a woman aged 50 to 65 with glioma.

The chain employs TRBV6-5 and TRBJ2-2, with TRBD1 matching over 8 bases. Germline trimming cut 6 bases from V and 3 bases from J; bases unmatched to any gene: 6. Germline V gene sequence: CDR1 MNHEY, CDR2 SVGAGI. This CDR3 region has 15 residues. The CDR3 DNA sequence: TGTGCCAGCAGCAATACAGGGGGTTACACCGGGGAGCTGTTTTTT. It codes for CASSNTGGYTGELFF.

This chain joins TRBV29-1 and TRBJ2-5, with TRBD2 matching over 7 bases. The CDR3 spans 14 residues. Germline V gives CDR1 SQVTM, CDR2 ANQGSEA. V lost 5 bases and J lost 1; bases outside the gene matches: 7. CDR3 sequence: CSVSIWGGQETQYF. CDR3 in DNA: TGCAGCGTTTCAATCTGGGGGGGCCAAGAGACCCAGTACTTC.

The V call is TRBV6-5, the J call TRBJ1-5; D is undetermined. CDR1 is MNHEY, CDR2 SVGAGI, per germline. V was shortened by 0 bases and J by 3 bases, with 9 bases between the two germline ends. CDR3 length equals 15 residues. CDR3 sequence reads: CASSYSGISNQPQHF. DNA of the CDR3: TGTGCCAGCAGTTACTCGGGGATATCCAATCAGCCCCAGCATTTT.

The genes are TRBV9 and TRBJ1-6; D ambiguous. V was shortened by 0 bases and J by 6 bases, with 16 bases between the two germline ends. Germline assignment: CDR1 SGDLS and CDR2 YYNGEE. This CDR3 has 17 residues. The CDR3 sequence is CASSVEMRSSVNSPLHF. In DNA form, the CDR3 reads TGTGCCAGCAGCGTAGAAATGAGGAGCTCAGTTAATTCACCCCTCCACTTT.

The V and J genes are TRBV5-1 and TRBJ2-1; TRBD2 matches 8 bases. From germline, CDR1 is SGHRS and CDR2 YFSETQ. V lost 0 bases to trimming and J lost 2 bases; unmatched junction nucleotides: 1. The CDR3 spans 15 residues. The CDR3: CASSLGLATYNEQFF. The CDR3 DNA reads TGCGCCAGCAGCTTGGGACTAGCGACCTACAATGAGCAGTTCTTC.

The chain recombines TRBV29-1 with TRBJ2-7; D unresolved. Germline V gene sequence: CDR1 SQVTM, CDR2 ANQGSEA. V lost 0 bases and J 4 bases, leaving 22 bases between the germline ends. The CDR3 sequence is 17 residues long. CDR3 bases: TGCAGCGTTGAAGATCACCGACAACAATCGAGGCAATACGAGCAGTACTTC. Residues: CSVEDHRQQSRQYEQYF.

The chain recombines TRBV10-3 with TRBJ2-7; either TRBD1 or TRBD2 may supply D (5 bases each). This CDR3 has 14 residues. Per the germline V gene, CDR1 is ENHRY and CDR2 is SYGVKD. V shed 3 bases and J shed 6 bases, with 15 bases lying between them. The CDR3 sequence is CAISDRQGEGEQYF. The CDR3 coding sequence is TGTGCCATCAGTGATAGGCAGGGAGAAGGCGAGCAGTACTTC.

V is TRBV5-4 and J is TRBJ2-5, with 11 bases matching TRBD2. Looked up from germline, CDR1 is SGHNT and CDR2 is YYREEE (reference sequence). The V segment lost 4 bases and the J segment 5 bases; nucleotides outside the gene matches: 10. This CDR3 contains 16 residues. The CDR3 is CASSPVTSGSIETQYF. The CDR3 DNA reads TGTGCCAGCAGCCCAGTAACTAGCGGGAGTATCGAGACCCAGTACTTC.